The 10 T cell receptor beta chains below were found in one sample sequenced in a study of memory B cells and T cells in multiple sclerosis. TCRdb keeps only in-frame clones here, not all; method: immunoSEQ multiplex PCR. In the table there are under 50,000 clones, roughly 87% of which are singletons. Stimulus-free culture yielded autoproliferating CFSE-dim and non-proliferating CFSE-high T cells, each sequenced separately. Pooled replicate wells came from around 50 million CFSE-labeled PBMCs cultured less than 8 days without stimulus. Antigens of these TCRs are unknown. The sample consisted of PBMCs from blood kept in culture. All receptors come from a human donor with multiple sclerosis.

This clone showed up just a few times. V and J are TRBV7-2 and TRBJ2-5; D might be TRBD2 (6 bases). V lost 1 base, J lost 5 bases, and 11 bases lay in between. The germline V gene encodes CDR1 SGHTA and CDR2 FQGNSA. CDR3 length: 14 residues. CDR3 sequence (DNA): TGTGCCAGCAGCTTAGGTGCGGGGCGGGAGACCCAGTACTTC. Residues: CASSLGAGRETQYF.

The chain's CDR3 is CASSIQWNTGELFF. Here the CDR3 DNA reads TGTGCCAGCAGCATACAGTGGAACACCGGGGAGCTGTTTTTT. The chain combines TRBV6-5 with TRBJ2-2; D is undetermined. Germline-derived CDR1 and CDR2 are MNHEY and SVGAGI. V was clipped by 6 bases and J by 1 base, with 9 bases between them. There are 14 residues in the CDR3.

This chain joins TRBV25-1 and TRBJ1-5; no definite D call. This CDR3 is built from 13 residues. The V gene lost 6 bases and the J gene lost 4 bases, with 10 bases spanning the gap. Per the germline V gene, CDR1 is MGHDK and CDR2 is SYGVNS. DNA of the CDR3: TGTGCCAGCAGCCGTGGAGGGAATCAGCCCCAGCATTTT. It translates to CASSRGGNQPQHF.

The chain is built from TRBV7-8 and TRBJ2-2, with TRBD1 matching 7 bases. The CDR3 consists of 15 residues. Per the germline V gene, CDR1 is SGHVS and CDR2 is FQNEAQ. Trimming at V came to 4 bases and at J to 6 bases, leaving 8 bases not matched to a gene. The CDR3 DNA reads TGTGCCAGCAGCTCCTGGGACAGAAAGGCCGGGGAGCTGTTTTTT. Translating it yields CASSSWDRKAGELFF.

This clone was seen a single time. The chain links TRBV9 to TRBJ1-1; D gene uncertain. This CDR3 comprises 14 residues. CDR1 and CDR2 (germline): SGDLS, YYNGEE. The ends were cut back, 6 bases at V and 0 bases at J, with 12 bases in the middle. CDR3 coding DNA: TGTGCCAGCACCCCCGGAAACATGAACACTGAAGCTTTCTTT. Protein: CASTPGNMNTEAFF.

The V call is TRBV5-6, the J call TRBJ2-3, with a tentative D call TRBD1 (5 bases). V was pared by 0 bases and J by 5 bases, with 10 bases between. The CDR3 is 14 amino acids. From germline, CDR1 is SGHDT and CDR2 YYEEEE. The CDR3 coding sequence is TGTGCCAGCAGCTTGGATCCAGGACAAGATACGCAGTATTTT. It is translated as CASSLDPGQDTQYF.

The J gene is TRBJ2-7, the V gene TRBV7-9, with unresolved D. There are 14 residues in the CDR3. Germline assignment: CDR1 SEHNR and CDR2 FQNEAQ (reference sequence). Trimming took 7 bases from V and 3 from J, leaving 16 bases between them. CDR3 sequence reads: CASTPDGSFYEQYF. In DNA form, the CDR3 reads TGTGCCAGCACCCCCGATGGCTCTTTCTACGAGCAGTACTTC.

The chain is built from TRBV5-1 and TRBJ1-1; TRBD1 matches at 10 bases. Germline lookup yields CDR1 SGHRS and CDR2 YFSETQ. CDR3 length equals 14 residues. Losses at the gene ends were 4 bases for V and 7 bases for J; bases not matched to a gene: 7. CDR3 amino acids: CASSPGTGEFEAFF. In DNA form, the CDR3 reads TGCGCCAGCAGCCCCGGGACAGGGGAGTTTGAAGCTTTCTTT.

This chain joins TRBV9 and TRBJ2-1; D could derive from TRBD1 or TRBD2 (6 bases each). V lost 4 bases, J lost 2 bases, and 19 bases lay in between. The CDR3 extends over 17 amino acids. The germline gives CDR1 SGDLS, CDR2 YYNGEE. CDR3 nucleotide sequence: TGTGCCAGCAGCACCCCACGGGGCGGGGACACCTACAATGAGCAGTTCTTC. Translating gives CASSTPRGGDTYNEQFF.

The rearrangement joins TRBV4-1 to TRBJ1-6; weak D call: TRBD1 (5 bases). This CDR3 spans 15 amino acids. Trimming removed 3 bases from V and 5 bases from J, with 11 bases in between. Per germline, CDR1 MGHRA and CDR2 YSYEKL. CDR3: CASSQRGPNNSPLHF. The CDR3 DNA reads TGCGCCAGCAGCCAGAGGGGCCCTAATAATTCACCCCTCCACTTT.